This T cell receptor beta chain was retrieved from a study of kidney transplant recipient with SARS-CoV-2 infection. In its sample, this clonotype was seen many times. TCRdb re-called the reads through MiXCR, storing one row per CDR3 protein. The table has roughly 250,000 distinct CDR3 sequences, around 28% seen once. The TCR comes from a male patient in his thirties who had COVID-19 and was a kidney transplant recipient. T cells may partly derive from the graft donor. This specimen consisted of a blood sample, obtained at baseline and between days 110 and 120 from a kidney transplant recipient.

The CDR3 sequence is CASSPPVRSRKTYGYTF. The CDR3 DNA reads TGCGCCAGCAGTCCGCCTGTAAGATCGCGAAAGACCTATGGCTACACCTTC. This chain links TRBV10-1 with TRBJ1-2; no clear D. V dropped 5 bases and J dropped 4 bases, with 23 bases sitting between them. This CDR3 comprises 17 residues. Germline loops: CDR1 WNHNN, CDR2 SYGVQD (reference sequence).